Ten or more counts support the clone carrying this TCR beta chain. This specimen comes from a study of blood T cell repertoires in COVID-19. Study summary: Nucleic acid was either cDNA or gDNA, and it came from T cells, B-cell-depleted T cells, or PBMCs.

The method was immunoSEQ multiplex PCR; TCRdb's version includes in-frame clones alone and lacks a portion of them. The profile shows 120,000 or so clones, around 70% of them singletons. Sequencing input: peripheral blood. This receptor was identified in a man in his 60s with acute or convalescent COVID-19.

The CDR3 DNA is TGTGCCAGCAGGAGGCTCGCAAGGAGCGAGCAGTACTTC. Encoded protein: CASRRLARSEQYF. This chain joins TRBV11-2 and TRBJ2-7, with D uncertain. CDR1 and CDR2 (germline): SGHAT, FQNNGV. The CDR3 is 13 amino acids. V was shortened by 6 bases and J by 6 bases, with 15 bases between the two germline ends.